This T cell receptor beta chain was captured in a study of cytomegalovirus exposure and HLA in healthy donors. Only in-frame clones appear in the TCRdb table, and some are missing; sequencing was by immunoSEQ multiplex PCR. The sample yields 250,000 to 350,000 clones, 88% seen once. This clone appeared many times. The germline CDR1 and CDR2 sequences are MNHNS and SASEGT. This CDR3 is built from 13 residues. V was clipped by 3 bases and J by 4 bases, with 7 bases between them. This sequence originates from a young man in good health and CMV-seronegative. Sequenced input: PBMCs. This chain joins TRBV6-1 and TRBJ2-1; D is possibly TRBD2 (5 bases). CDR3 protein: CASSDGEYNEQFF. CDR3 DNA: TGTGCCAGCAGTGACGGGGAGTACAATGAGCAGTTCTTC.